This T cell receptor (beta chain) came from a study of shared clonotypes between healthy human individuals. Study-wide points: A reduction in generation probabilities was seen for non-shared clonotypes relative to those shared by all four donors.

CDR3 length: 17 amino acids. Germline CDR1 is SGDLS and CDR2 is YYNGEE. Trimming pared 0 bases from V and 4 bases from J, leaving 18 bases between. Note on this clone: The antigen remains undetermined.

The protocol was immunoSEQ multiplex PCR, while the TCRdb copy is restricted to in-frame clones and leaves out a portion. There are approximately 980,000 clones in the sample; 60% to 85% occur only once, and about 1.5% lies in the top ten. The receptor comes from a man between 18 and 35 years old in good health. Material: memory CD4+ T cells sorted from blood. As to subset: CD45RA-negative fraction. The chain uses TRBV9 and TRBJ2-3; tentatively, D is TRBD1 (5 bases). The CDR3: CASSVDSGYGKSDTQYF. The DNA of the CDR3 is TGTGCCAGCAGCGTAGATTCAGGGTACGGAAAGTCAGATACGCAGTATTTT. The full variable domain, in which reference TRBV9 and TRBJ2-3 provide the parts outside the CDR3, is DSGVTQTPKHLITATGQRVTLRCSPRSGDLSVYWYQQSLDQGLQFLIQYYNGEERAKGNILERFSAQQFPDLHSELNLSSLELGDSALYFCASSVDSGYGKSDTQYFGPGTRLTVL.